A selection of T cell receptor beta chains follows, all from one sample in a study of control samples from healthy donors and cancer patients. Produced via immunoSEQ multiplex PCR; TCRdb's table is partial and in-frame only. The table shows some 65,000 clones, with about 80% occurring only once. The material sequenced was PBMCs. The source is a woman between 50 and 59 years old with lung cancer. Each CDR3 is given with its conserved first and last residue. Fields, in order: V gene, D gene, clone size, J gene, CDR3 DNA, CDR3 protein. A D gene is named only where the DNA matches it firmly. Clone size appears in some rows only: once, few, many, or a class for an expanded clone.

V gene: TRBV23-1
D gene: TRBD1
clone size: -
J gene: TRBJ2-7
CDR3 DNA: TGCGCCAGCAGTCCGGACAGGGGGAAAGGCGAGCAGTACTTC
CDR3 protein: CASSPDRGKGEQYF

V gene: TRBV6-2/TRBV6-3
D gene: -
clone size: -
J gene: TRBJ1-5
CDR3 DNA: TGTGCCAGCAGCCATTCGCGCGGGAGTAGGGGGCAGCCCCAGCATTTT
CDR3 protein: CASSHSRGSRGQPQHF

V gene: TRBV20-1
D gene: -
clone size: -
J gene: TRBJ1-1
CDR3 DNA: TGCAGTGCTAGAGACCGTGAAGCTTTCTTT
CDR3 protein: CSARDREAFF

V gene: TRBV28
D gene: -
clone size: -
J gene: TRBJ1-6
CDR3 DNA: TGTGCCAGCACCATTGGAACTGCGGGATCACCCCTCCACTTT
CDR3 protein: CASTIGTAGSPLHF

V gene: TRBV19
D gene: -
clone size: -
J gene: TRBJ1-5
CDR3 DNA: TGTGCCAGTAGTATAGATATTGGCCCAAATCAGCCCCAGCATTTT
CDR3 protein: CASSIDIGPNQPQHF

V gene: TRBV19
D gene: -
clone size: -
J gene: TRBJ2-7
CDR3 DNA: TGTGCCAGTAGTATCGCCCTTGATTCGGGCGAGCAGTACTTC
CDR3 protein: CASSIALDSGEQYF

V gene: TRBV6-6
D gene: TRBD1
clone size: -
J gene: TRBJ2-7
CDR3 DNA: TGTGCCAGCAGTCCCGGGACAGCACTTTTCCCCTACGAGCAGTACTTC
CDR3 protein: CASSPGTALFPYEQYF

V gene: TRBV5-1
D gene: -
clone size: -
J gene: TRBJ2-5
CDR3 DNA: TGCGCCAGCAGCCTCCGGAGAGGCGAAGAGACCCAGTACTTC
CDR3 protein: CASSLRRGEETQYF

V gene: TRBV13
D gene: -
clone size: -
J gene: TRBJ1-6
CDR3 DNA: TGTGCCAGCAGCTTAGGCGTGGTATTTAATTCACCCCTCCACTTT
CDR3 protein: CASSLGVVFNSPLHF

V gene: TRBV29-1
D gene: -
clone size: -
J gene: TRBJ1-1
CDR3 DNA: TGCAGCGTTGAGTGGGGGAACACTGAAGCTTTCTTT
CDR3 protein: CSVEWGNTEAFF

V gene: TRBV7-2
D gene: -
clone size: once
J gene: TRBJ2-6
CDR3 DNA: TGTGCCAGCAGCTTAGGTTCAGGGACTGGGGCCAACGTCCTGACTTTC
CDR3 protein: CASSLGSGTGANVLTF

V gene: TRBV10-3
D gene: -
clone size: -
J gene: TRBJ2-3
CDR3 DNA: TGTGCCATCAGTGTGGGGGGGCAAAGCACAGATACGCAGTATTTT
CDR3 protein: CAISVGGQSTDTQYF

V gene: TRBV7-9
D gene: TRBD1
clone size: -
J gene: TRBJ1-1
CDR3 DNA: TGTGCCAGCAGCCTCACAGGGGACACTGAAGCTTTCTTT
CDR3 protein: CASSLTGDTEAFF

V gene: TRBV27
D gene: -
clone size: -
J gene: TRBJ1-4
CDR3 DNA: TGTGCCACCTCTCTTGGGGGGTTTAATGAAAAACTGTTTTTT
CDR3 protein: CATSLGGFNEKLFF

V gene: TRBV7-8
D gene: -
clone size: once
J gene: TRBJ1-1
CDR3 DNA: TGTGCCAGCAGCCGAGGCTCGAACACTGAAGCTTTCTTT
CDR3 protein: CASSRGSNTEAFF

V gene: TRBV5-1
D gene: -
clone size: once
J gene: TRBJ1-6
CDR3 DNA: TGCGCCAGCAGCTTGCGGGCAGGGACTAATTCACCCCTCCACTTT
CDR3 protein: CASSLRAGTNSPLHF

V gene: TRBV11-1
D gene: -
clone size: -
J gene: TRBJ2-2
CDR3 DNA: TGTGCCAGCAGCTTAGCCGGGGGTGACACCGGGGAGCTGTTTTTT
CDR3 protein: CASSLAGGDTGELFF

V gene: TRBV3-1/TRBV3-2
D gene: -
clone size: -
J gene: TRBJ1-2
CDR3 DNA: TGTGCCAGCAGCCAAGGGATTGCAGGTGCTGGTCGCGGCTACACCTTC
CDR3 protein: CASSQGIAGAGRGYTF

V gene: TRBV28
D gene: -
clone size: -
J gene: TRBJ1-1
CDR3 DNA: TGTGCCAACCAGGGAGAGAACACTGAAGCTTTCTTT
CDR3 protein: CANQGENTEAFF

V gene: TRBV3-1/TRBV3-2
D gene: -
clone size: -
J gene: TRBJ1-1
CDR3 DNA: TGTGCCAGCAGCCAGGGGCCCACAGGGTACTGGTTCTTT
CDR3 protein: CASSQGPTGYWFF

V gene: TRBV27
D gene: TRBD1
clone size: -
J gene: TRBJ2-5
CDR3 DNA: TGTGCCAGCAGGAGGGGGCCGGGGGAGACCCAGTACTTC
CDR3 protein: CASRRGPGETQYF

V gene: TRBV6-5
D gene: TRBD1
clone size: -
J gene: TRBJ1-2
CDR3 DNA: TGTGCCAGCAGTCCAGGGGGCGCTGGCTACACCTTC
CDR3 protein: CASSPGGAGYTF

V gene: TRBV27
D gene: -
clone size: -
J gene: TRBJ1-1
CDR3 DNA: TGTGCCAGCAGTAGAGGGCCTCCAGGGAACACTGAAGCTTTCTTT
CDR3 protein: CASSRGPPGNTEAFF

V gene: TRBV10-1
D gene: -
clone size: -
J gene: TRBJ2-2
CDR3 DNA: TGCGCCAGCAGTGAGACTCCCTTCCGACAGACAGACACCGGGGAGCTGTTTTTT
CDR3 protein: CASSETPFRQTDTGELFF

V gene: TRBV7-9
D gene: -
clone size: -
J gene: TRBJ1-1
CDR3 DNA: TGTGCCAGCAGCTTAGGATTTAGGACCAACACTGAAGCTTTCTTT
CDR3 protein: CASSLGFRTNTEAFF

V gene: TRBV4-1
D gene: -
clone size: medium-sized
J gene: TRBJ1-1
CDR3 DNA: TGCGCCAGCAGTCGACCGGCCTCGGGAGACACTGAAGCTTTCTTT
CDR3 protein: CASSRPASGDTEAFF

V gene: TRBV12-5
D gene: -
clone size: -
J gene: TRBJ2-5
CDR3 DNA: TGTGCTAGTTCCGTTCGCGTAGGGGGGCAAGAGACCCAGTACTTC
CDR3 protein: CASSVRVGGQETQYF

V gene: TRBV3-1/TRBV3-2
D gene: -
clone size: once
J gene: TRBJ1-1
CDR3 DNA: TGTGCCAGCAGCCAAGACAGGGGCCTCCGGGCTTTCTTT
CDR3 protein: CASSQDRGLRAFF

V gene: TRBV30
D gene: -
clone size: -
J gene: TRBJ1-3
CDR3 DNA: TGTGCCTGGAGCCTAAACAGCATACTAGGAAACACCATATATTTT
CDR3 protein: CAWSLNSILGNTIYF

V gene: TRBV28
D gene: -
clone size: -
J gene: TRBJ2-3
CDR3 DNA: TGTGCCAGCAAGGTCGGAGGGGGTGGCACAGATACGCAGTATTTT
CDR3 protein: CASKVGGGGTDTQYF

V gene: TRBV6-6
D gene: -
clone size: -
J gene: TRBJ2-7
CDR3 DNA: TGTGCCAGCAGTTACTCCACACAAGGGGACTACGAGCAGTACTTC
CDR3 protein: CASSYSTQGDYEQYF

V gene: TRBV5-1
D gene: TRBD2
clone size: -
J gene: TRBJ2-3
CDR3 DNA: TGCGCCAGCAGCTTGCTAGGCGGGGGGCATCAAGATACGCAGTATTTT
CDR3 protein: CASSLLGGGHQDTQYF

V gene: TRBV5-1
D gene: -
clone size: -
J gene: TRBJ1-2
CDR3 DNA: TGCGCCAGCAGCCTCAACTACAGGGATCTCTATGGCTACACCTTC
CDR3 protein: CASSLNYRDLYGYTF

V gene: TRBV11-2
D gene: TRBD1
clone size: -
J gene: TRBJ2-1
CDR3 DNA: TGTGCCAGCAGTAACAGGGGAACCTCGTACAATGAGCAGTTCTTC
CDR3 protein: CASSNRGTSYNEQFF

V gene: TRBV11-3
D gene: -
clone size: -
J gene: TRBJ1-6
CDR3 DNA: TGTGCCAGCAGCTTCGTGACGGAGAATTCACCCCTCCACTTT
CDR3 protein: CASSFVTENSPLHF

V gene: TRBV20-1
D gene: -
clone size: -
J gene: TRBJ1-1
CDR3 DNA: TGCAGTGCTGGCTTGAACACTGAAGCTTTCTTT
CDR3 protein: CSAGLNTEAFF

V gene: TRBV12-5
D gene: -
clone size: -
J gene: TRBJ2-1
CDR3 DNA: TGTGCTAGTGGTCCTACGGGACACTTCGGGGGTGAGCAGTTCTTC
CDR3 protein: CASGPTGHFGGEQFF

V gene: TRBV28
D gene: -
clone size: once
J gene: TRBJ1-5
CDR3 DNA: TGTGCCAGCAGCCCCTTAGCGCAGCCCCAGCATTTT
CDR3 protein: CASSPLAQPQHF

V gene: TRBV27
D gene: TRBD2
clone size: -
J gene: TRBJ2-3
CDR3 DNA: TGTGCCAGCAGTCCCTCGGGACTAGCGGGGGCCAGCCCGGGCACAGATACGCAGTATTTT
CDR3 protein: CASSPSGLAGASPGTDTQYF

V gene: TRBV15
D gene: -
clone size: -
J gene: TRBJ2-5
CDR3 DNA: TGTGCCACCAGCAGAGATCGGCAAGTTTTGGGGGAGACCCAGTACTTC
CDR3 protein: CATSRDRQVLGETQYF

V gene: TRBV7-9
D gene: -
clone size: -
J gene: TRBJ2-1
CDR3 DNA: TGTGCCAGCAGCTTAGGAGCAAGAAATGAGCAGTTCTTC
CDR3 protein: CASSLGARNEQFF

V gene: TRBV30
D gene: TRBD1
clone size: -
J gene: TRBJ2-7
CDR3 DNA: TGTGCCTGGAGTGTAGCAGGGGGTACCCACTACGAGCAGTACTTC
CDR3 protein: CAWSVAGGTHYEQYF

V gene: TRBV7-9
D gene: -
clone size: -
J gene: TRBJ1-5
CDR3 DNA: TGTGCCAGCAGCTTAGCAGGGGACAATCAGCCCCAGCATTTT
CDR3 protein: CASSLAGDNQPQHF

V gene: TRBV27
D gene: -
clone size: -
J gene: TRBJ2-7
CDR3 DNA: TGTGCCAGCAGTTTATCCCAGACAGGTCCCTACGAGCAGTACTTC
CDR3 protein: CASSLSQTGPYEQYF

V gene: TRBV19
D gene: -
clone size: -
J gene: TRBJ1-1
CDR3 DNA: TGTGCCAGTAAAACTCGGGGGCAGAACACTGAAGCTTTCTTT
CDR3 protein: CASKTRGQNTEAFF

V gene: TRBV15
D gene: TRBD1
clone size: -
J gene: TRBJ2-5
CDR3 DNA: TGTGCCACCAGCAGGTCGACAGGGGAAGAGACCCAGTACTTC
CDR3 protein: CATSRSTGEETQYF

V gene: TRBV20-1
D gene: -
clone size: -
J gene: TRBJ1-1
CDR3 DNA: TGCAGTGCTAGAGTCGAGGTTGAAGCTTTCTTT
CDR3 protein: CSARVEVEAFF

V gene: TRBV28
D gene: -
clone size: -
J gene: TRBJ1-2
CDR3 DNA: TGTGCCAGCAGATCCTCCAGGGGTAACTATGGCTACACCTTC
CDR3 protein: CASRSSRGNYGYTF